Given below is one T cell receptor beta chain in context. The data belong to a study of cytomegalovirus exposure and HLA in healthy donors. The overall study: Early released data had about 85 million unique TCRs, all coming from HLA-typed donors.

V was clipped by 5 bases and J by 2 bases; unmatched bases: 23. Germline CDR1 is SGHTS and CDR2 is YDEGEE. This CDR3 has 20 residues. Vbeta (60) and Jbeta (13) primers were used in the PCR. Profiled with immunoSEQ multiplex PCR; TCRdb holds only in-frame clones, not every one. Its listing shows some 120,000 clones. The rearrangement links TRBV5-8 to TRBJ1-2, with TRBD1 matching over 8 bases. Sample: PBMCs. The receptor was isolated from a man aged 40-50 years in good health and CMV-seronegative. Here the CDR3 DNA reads TGTGCCAGCAGACGATCCAGTGGAACCGGGACAGGAGACCTCAACTATGGCTACACCTTC. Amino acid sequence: CASRRSSGTGTGDLNYGYTF.